These 30 T cell receptor beta chains were sequenced from one sample in a study of blood T cell repertoires in COVID-19. TCRdb keeps only in-frame clones here, not all; method: immunoSEQ multiplex PCR. The data hold fewer than 400,000 clones, with under 90% observed a single time. Sequences were obtained from PBMCs or T cells enriched from blood (not recorded which). The receptors stem from a man aged 60-69 years who had recovered from COVID-19.

In its sample, this clone was seen once. This chain uses TRBV6-2 or TRBV6-3 with TRBJ1-5; 10 bases fit TRBD1. Germline lookup yields CDR1 MNHEY and CDR2 SVGEGT. This CDR3 spans 16 amino acids. V lost 5 bases, J lost 4 bases, and 8 bases stayed unmatched. Here the CDR3 DNA reads TGTGCCAGCAGTAGTGACAGGGGGCTGGAGAATCAGCCCCAGCATTTT. Amino acid sequence: CASSSDRGLENQPQHF.

The chain combines TRBV28 with TRBJ2-7; 14 nucleotides align to TRBD2. Germline-derived CDR1 and CDR2 are MDHEN and SYDVKM. The CDR3 consists of 18 residues. Trimming at V came to 4 bases and at J to 2 bases, leaving 10 bases not matched to a gene. The CDR3 bases are TGTGCCAGCAGTTCCCCGGGACTAGCGGGAGCACGGACCTACGAGCAGTACTTC. Translated: CASSSPGLAGARTYEQYF.

DNA for the CDR3: TGTGCCAGCAGCTTAGTATATATGGCCGCAGCCTACGAGCAGTACTTC. Translated, it gives CASSLVYMAAAYEQYF. This sequence joins TRBV7-6 and TRBJ2-7; D is uncertain. CDR1 is SGHVS and CDR2 is FNYEAQ in the germline V gene. This CDR3 region has 16 residues. Trimming stripped 1 base from V and 2 bases from J, with 15 bases between.

This clone has only one observation. This chain uses TRBV27 with TRBJ2-1, with TRBD2 identical over 9 bases. CDR3 length: 16 residues. J lost 4 bases, V lost 1 base, and 5 bases had no gene match. Looked up from germline, CDR1 is MNHEY and CDR2 is SMNVEV (reference sequence). The CDR3 sequence is CASSLWASGMYNEQFF. Written as DNA, the CDR3 is TGTGCCAGCAGTTTATGGGCTAGCGGGATGTACAATGAGCAGTTCTTC.

Of note for this clone: One end of the junction does not line up with germline, which may come from a read error. The rearrangement uses TRBV7-7 and TRBJ2-3; 7 positions match TRBD1. The germline V gene has CDR1 SSHAT and CDR2 FNYEAQ (reference sequence). This CDR3 is built from 15 residues. The CDR3 is CASSLGTASTDTQYF. In nucleotides, the CDR3 is TGTGCTAGCAGCTTAGGGACAGCTAGCACAGATACGCAGTATTTT.

The chain recombines TRBV5-1 with TRBJ2-3, with TRBD2 matching 12 bases. V was pared by 3 bases and J by 0 bases, with 5 bases of the junction left unmatched. CDR3 length: 17 amino acids. Germline CDR1 reads SGHRS; CDR2 reads YFSETQ. The CDR3 loop reads CASSSTSGRTSTDTQYF. In DNA form, the CDR3 reads TGCGCCAGCAGCTCGACTAGCGGGAGAACTAGCACAGATACGCAGTATTTT.

The V and J genes are TRBV7-2 and TRBJ2-2; D perhaps matches TRBD2 (6 bases). V lost 2 bases and J 4 bases, leaving 11 bases between the germline ends. The CDR3 is 15 residues long. Germline V gene sequence: CDR1 SGHTA, CDR2 FQGNSA. CDR3: CASSLRAGPTGELFF. For the CDR3, the DNA is TGTGCCAGCAGCTTAAGAGCGGGCCCCACCGGGGAGCTGTTTTTT.

This clone was counted a few times. The chain employs TRBV11-1 and TRBJ2-5, with 10 bases that match TRBD2. Losses at the gene ends were 2 bases for V and 4 bases for J; bases not matched to a gene: 4. CDR3 length equals 15 residues. The germline CDR1 and CDR2 sequences are SGHAT and FQDESV (reference sequence). CDR3 DNA sequence: TGTGCCAGCAGCTTATCTCTAGCGGGAGCAGAGACCCAGTACTTC. It encodes CASSLSLAGAETQYF.

The V and J genes are TRBV3-1 (or the pseudogene TRBV3-2) and TRBJ2-1; perhaps TRBD2 as D (5 bases). With 0 bases removed from V and 2 bases from J, the gap between germline ends came to 14 bases. Germline CDR1 and CDR2: LGHDT and YNNKEL (reference sequence). The CDR3 runs 17 residues. The CDR3 bases are TGTGCCAGCAGCCAAGAATTAGGCGGACTGCCCTACAATGAGCAGTTCTTC. It yields the protein CASSQELGGLPYNEQFF.

V is TRBV6-1 and J is TRBJ1-1; 7 bases align to TRBD1. The V gene end was trimmed by 3 bases and the J gene end by 4 bases; junction bases not matched to a gene: 8. From germline, CDR1 is MNHNS and CDR2 SASEGT. The CDR3 has 15 residues. The CDR3 region is CASSDRGKEGTEAFF. CDR3 in DNA: TGTGCCAGCAGTGACAGGGGGAAGGAGGGCACTGAAGCTTTCTTT.

The chain employs TRBV19 and TRBJ1-2; 9 nucleotides line up with TRBD1. Germline V CDR1 and CDR2: LNHDA, SQIVND (reference sequence). Trimming at V came to 6 bases and at J to 4 bases, leaving 3 bases not matched to a gene. The CDR3 has 13 amino acids. CDR3 region: CASRTGGSYGYTF. DNA of the CDR3: TGTGCCAGTAGGACAGGGGGATCCTATGGCTACACCTTC.

The genes are TRBV3-1 (or the pseudogene TRBV3-2) and TRBJ2-1; the D gene is possibly TRBD2 (6 bases). Trimming took 0 bases from V and 5 from J, leaving 14 bases between them. CDR1 and CDR2 (germline): LGHDT, YNNKEL (reference sequence). CDR3 length: 16 residues. The CDR3 spells CASSQDLGGTHNEQFF. In DNA, the CDR3 is TGTGCCAGCAGCCAAGATCTCGGGGGTACCCACAATGAGCAGTTCTTC.

The chain's CDR3 is CASSIDRDRYTEAFF. The CDR3 DNA sequence: TGTGCCAGTAGTATCGACCGGGACAGATACACTGAAGCTTTCTTT. The chain uses TRBV19 and TRBJ1-1, with 7 bases identical to TRBD1. The CDR3 runs to 15 residues. Germline loops: CDR1 LNHDA, CDR2 SQIVND (reference sequence). V was clipped by 3 bases and J by 3 bases; unmatched bases: 7.

The V and J genes are TRBV5-1 and TRBJ2-7; maybe TRBD1 (9 bases). The CDR3 is made up of 18 amino acids. The germline V gene has CDR1 SGHRS and CDR2 YFSETQ. The germline V and J ends were trimmed by 4 bases and 0 bases, with 23 bases remaining between them. The CDR3 spells CASSVGQGITSGSYEQYF. CDR3 nucleotides: TGCGCCAGCAGCGTTGGACAGGGGATTACTAGCGGCTCCTACGAGCAGTACTTC.

J is TRBJ2-1 and V is TRBV5-4; 9 bases align to TRBD1. The germline CDR1 and CDR2 sequences are SGHNT and YYREEE (reference sequence). CDR3 size: 14 residues. V trimming: 4 bases; J trimming: 8 bases; junction bases outside the gene matches: 7. CDR3 protein: CASSRDRGVDEQFF. The CDR3 DNA sequence: TGTGCCAGCAGCCGAGACAGGGGGGTCGATGAGCAGTTCTTC.

CDR3: CASTLAGGRTNEKLFF. CDR3 nucleotide sequence: TGTGCCAGTACCCTCGCGGGGGGGCGGACTAATGAAAAACTGTTTTTT. The V call is TRBV19, the J call TRBJ1-4, with D perhaps TRBD1 (6 bases). V lost 7 bases to trimming and J lost 2 bases, with 17 bases between them. Germline CDR1 LNHDA, CDR2 SQIVND (reference sequence). The CDR3 spans 16 residues.

On this clone itself: Since no conserved phenylalanine or tryptophan closes the CDR3, a read error is the likely cause. No DNA is shown, since the ends of the CDR3 on it are uncertain; the CDR3 is the one TCRdb lists. The V gene is TRBV6-5, the J gene TRBJ2-4; TRBD1, the table's D call, was not compared with the DNA. The CDR3 is made up of 10 amino acids, end residues included. Germline CDR1 reads MNHEY; CDR2 reads SVGAGI. CDR3: CASEPGQSRS.

The rearrangement joins TRBV7-3 to TRBJ2-1, with 7 bases fitting TRBD2. This CDR3 has 15 residues. Per the germline V gene, CDR1 is SGHTA and CDR2 is FQGTGA. V dropped 0 bases and J dropped 9; count of bases not matched to a gene: 8. This CDR3 is CASSLTGGSFGEQFF. The CDR3 DNA sequence: TGTGCCAGCAGCTTAACGGGGGGGAGTTTCGGTGAGCAGTTCTTC.

V is TRBV6-4 and J is TRBJ2-1; 8 bases map to TRBD1. There are 15 residues in the CDR3. CDR1 MRHNA and CDR2 SNTAGT come from the germline V gene. V lost 7 bases and J lost 8; bases outside the gene matches: 13. The CDR3: CASTATSDREDEQFF. CDR3 DNA: TGTGCCAGCACCGCAACTTCGGACAGGGAAGATGAGCAGTTCTTC.

This clone was seen only once. The rearrangement joins TRBV6-6 to TRBJ1-2, with D possibly TRBD1 on 5 matching bases. From germline, CDR1 is MNHNY and CDR2 SVGAGI (reference sequence). This CDR3 is 17 amino acids long. Trimming took off 5 bases at V and 1 base at J, with 20 bases between the two ends. CDR3 DNA sequence: TGTGCCAGCAGTCGCCGACAGAGCCTTACTTTTAACTATGGCTACACCTTC. It encodes CASSRRQSLTFNYGYTF.

The chain joins TRBV18 to TRBJ2-3; 12 positions match TRBD2. V dropped 6 bases and J dropped 3; count of bases not matched to a gene: 10. CDR3 length: 17 residues. In germline, CDR1 is KGHSH, CDR2 LQKENI. Written as DNA, the CDR3 is TGTGCCAGCTCTTCCCTGGCTCTAGCGGGAGGGACAGATACGCAGTATTTT. Protein sequence: CASSSLALAGGTDTQYF.

The chain is built from TRBV6-2 or TRBV6-3 and TRBJ2-7, with TRBD2 identical over 7 bases. Germline assignment: CDR1 MNHEY and CDR2 SVGEGT. Unmatched junction bases numbered 7, after V lost 2 bases and J lost 6 bases. The length of the CDR3 is 14 residues. In DNA, the CDR3 is TGTGCCAGCAGTTACAGCGGGAAATTGTTCGAGCAGTACTTC. This codes for CASSYSGKLFEQYF.

The genes are TRBV4-3 and TRBJ2-3; 9 bases fit TRBD2. This CDR3 comprises 17 residues. CDR1 and CDR2 (germline): LGHNA, YSLEER. Losses at the gene ends were 1 base for V and 2 bases for J; bases not matched to a gene: 7. CDR3 loop: CASSQAWAGGLTDTQYF. CDR3 DNA: TGCGCCAGCAGCCAAGCTTGGGCGGGAGGGCTCACAGATACGCAGTATTTT.

V gene TRBV21-1 combines with J gene TRBJ2-5; the listed D gene, TRBD2, was not tested against the DNA. TRBV21-1 is a pseudogene. This CDR3 contains 20 residues. The CDR3 region is CASSTWEGKIAGPRQETQYF. CDR3 DNA: TGTGCCAGCAGCACTTGGGAAGGGAAAATAGCGGGACCCCGCCAAGAGACCCAGTACTTC.

This rearrangement joins TRBV28 to TRBJ2-7; 7 bases align to TRBD2. The CDR3 loop spans 14 amino acids. With 5 bases clipped from V and 5 bases from J, the junction kept 9 bases outside the gene matches. Germline CDR1 reads MDHEN; CDR2 reads SYDVKM. The CDR3 loop reads CASSRDGRFNEQYF. CDR3 bases: TGTGCCAGCAGTAGGGACGGGAGGTTCAACGAGCAGTACTTC.

The V call is TRBV23-1, the J call TRBJ1-5; D is unresolved. TRBV23-1 is an open reading frame, and its role is uncertain. The length of the CDR3 is 12 residues. CDR3: CAPPGDNQPQHF. The CDR3 bases are TGCGCTCCTCCCGGGGACAATCAGCCCCAGCATTTT.

CDR3 nucleotides: TGTGCCAGCAGTTTGTCCGGGACACGTAATGAAAAACTGTTTTTT. Translated, it gives CASSLSGTRNEKLFF. This sequence joins TRBV28 and TRBJ1-4; D perhaps matches TRBD1 (6 bases). CDR3 length: 15 residues. The germline V gene encodes CDR1 MDHEN and CDR2 SYDVKM. Trimming stripped 3 bases from V and 4 bases from J, with 12 bases between.

The chain couples TRBV10-3 to TRBJ1-5; TRBD1 matches 8 bases. V trimming: 5 bases; J trimming: 4 bases; junction bases outside the gene matches: 4. Germline V gene lookup returns CDR1 ENHRY and CDR2 SYGVKD. The CDR3 is 14 residues long. CDR3 protein: CAISTQGDNQPQHF. CDR3 DNA: TGTGCCATCAGTACACAGGGGGATAATCAGCCCCAGCATTTT.

The genes are TRBV18 and TRBJ1-1; a weak D match, TRBD1 (6 bases). Germline V gene lookup returns CDR1 KGHSH and CDR2 LQKENI. The CDR3 length is 14 residues. V lost 9 bases and J 0 bases, leaving 14 bases between the germline ends. The CDR3 region is CASSYDRLNTEAFF. CDR3 coding DNA: TGTGCCAGTTCCTATGACAGGTTGAACACTGAAGCTTTCTTT.

The chain uses TRBV27 and TRBJ1-5; D is ambiguous. The V end was cut by 2 bases, the J end by 3 bases, with 5 bases between. Per the germline V gene, CDR1 is MNHEY and CDR2 is SMNVEV (reference sequence). There are 13 residues in the CDR3. The CDR3 spells CASSLTVNQPQHF. In DNA, the CDR3 is TGTGCCAGCAGTTTAACAGTCAATCAGCCCCAGCATTTT.